A single sample is the source of the 10 T cell receptor beta chains below, sequenced in a study of identical twins. In TCRdb, the 5' RACE reads were re-called with MiXCR into one record per CDR3 protein. The table has 420,000 or so distinct CDR3 sequences, roughly 20% seen once. Sample: naive T cells sorted from blood. Source of these receptors: a man aged 45-65 years in good health.

This clonotype was counted many times. This chain connects TRBV29-1 to TRBJ2-1, with 7 bases aligning to TRBD1. Germline CDR1 reads SQVTM; CDR2 reads ANQGSEA. V lost 5 bases, J lost 2 bases, and 12 bases stayed unmatched. The CDR3 runs 16 residues. The CDR3 reads CSVFDPRDRAYNEQFF. CDR3 nucleotides: TGCAGCGTTTTTGATCCCCGGGACAGAGCCTACAATGAGCAGTTCTTC.

There are many counts of this clonotype. The rearrangement joins TRBV11-2 to TRBJ2-7; TRBD2 agrees at 9 bases. From germline, CDR1 is SGHAT and CDR2 FQNNGV. After removal of 6 bases from V and 6 bases from J, the junction contained 15 bases not matched to a gene. The CDR3 totals 16 residues. DNA for the CDR3: TGTGCCAGCAGACAAGCGGGGGGCCCAGAGAGGGCCGAGCAGTACTTC. It codes for CASRQAGGPERAEQYF.

The V gene is TRBV20-1, the J gene TRBJ1-2; D is possibly TRBD1 (5 bases). CDR1 and CDR2 (germline): DFQATT, SNEGSKA (reference sequence). V was pared by 2 bases and J by 4 bases, with 11 bases between. The CDR3 loop spans 13 amino acids. The CDR3 protein is CSARQGPSYGYTF. CDR3 DNA sequence: TGCAGTGCTAGACAGGGCCCATCCTATGGCTACACCTTC.

This rearrangement joins TRBV18 to TRBJ2-1, with 11 positions matching TRBD2. The CDR3 length is 17 residues. Looked up from germline, CDR1 is KGHSH and CDR2 is LQKENI. The V and J ends lost 2 bases and 4 bases, in that order; junction bases with no gene match: 7. The CDR3 protein is CASSPIPGLADYNEQFF. The CDR3 DNA reads as TGTGCCAGCTCACCAATACCGGGACTAGCGGATTACAATGAGCAGTTCTTC.

The chain is built from TRBV5-6 and TRBJ2-2; tentatively, D is TRBD2 (6 bases). This CDR3 has 12 residues. The germline V and J ends were trimmed by 3 bases and 6 bases, with 6 bases remaining between them. Looked up from germline, CDR1 is SGHDT and CDR2 is YYEEEE. As DNA, the CDR3 is TGTGCCAGCAGCTGGGAGGCCGGGGAGCTGTTTTTT. Encoded protein: CASSWEAGELFF.

In DNA, the CDR3 is TGCGCCAGCAGCTTGGCCACAGGGAGCACCCAAAACATTCAGTACTTC. This translates into CASSLATGSTQNIQYF. The V gene is TRBV5-1, the J gene TRBJ2-4, with a tentative D call TRBD1 (6 bases). Germline CDR1 SGHRS, CDR2 YFSETQ. The CDR3 spans 16 residues. V dropped 0 bases and J dropped 5 bases, with 15 bases sitting between them.

V gene TRBV6-2 or TRBV6-3 combines with J gene TRBJ1-1, with a weak D call TRBD1 (5 bases). The germline V gene encodes CDR1 MNHEY and CDR2 SVGEGT. Trimming cost V 5 bases and J 5 bases, with 18 bases left between them. CDR3 length: 15 amino acids. The CDR3 protein is CASSKLTQGLTEAFF. The CDR3 nucleotides are TGTGCCAGCAGTAAGCTGACCCAGGGCCTTACTGAAGCTTTCTTT.

V gene TRBV4-1 combines with J gene TRBJ2-7; 7 nucleotides match TRBD1. V dropped 1 base and J dropped 3; count of bases not matched to a gene: 3. The germline CDR1 and CDR2 sequences are MGHRA and YSYEKL. The CDR3 runs to 14 residues. The chain's CDR3 is CASSQVTGVYEQYF. CDR3 nucleotide sequence: TGCGCCAGCAGCCAAGTAACAGGGGTCTACGAGCAGTACTTC.

This clonotype has at least ten counts. This chain uses TRBV12-3 or TRBV12-4 with TRBJ2-5; no reliable D call. Trimming left V 6 bases short and J 5 bases short, with 13 bases between. The CDR3 extends over 13 amino acids. CDR3 nucleotides: TGTGCCAGCAGCTCGACCACCGCTGAGACCCAGTACTTC. It translates to CASSSTTAETQYF.

Ten or more counts support this clonotype. The rearrangement uses TRBV6-5 and TRBJ2-7, with 8 bases fitting TRBD2. The V gene end was trimmed by 0 bases and the J gene end by 2 bases; junction bases not matched to a gene: 9. CDR3 size: 17 residues. Germline loops: CDR1 MNHEY, CDR2 SVGAGI. DNA of the CDR3: TGTGCCAGCAGTTACTCGAGTCCCGGGAGGGGTGCCTACGAGCAGTACTTC. Translating gives CASSYSSPGRGAYEQYF.